This TCR beta chain was sequenced in a study of blood T cell repertoires in COVID-19 (dated by TCRdb to 2020 to 2021). The study in broad terms: Samples from collaborators originated in the United States, Italy and Spain and spanned both the acute and convalescent phases of COVID-19. Subjects who had been exposed to COVID-19, were actively infected with it, or had recovered from it provided the deeply sampled blood TCRbeta repertoires that made up the dataset. Samples came from the ongoing ImmuneRACE study (first 160 participants) plus 1,254 subjects from 6 global collaborators. The sample metadata nearly always contained a de-identified subject ID, COVID-19 status, age in years and sex. The material from the prospective study consisted of cDNA or gDNA derived from T cells, B-cell-depleted T cells, or PBMCs. A freely available public database, intended as a resource for researchers studying the immune response to SARS-CoV-2, is where the repertoires were released. Where HLA class I and class II types were available, the types were taken from metadata supplied by the sample provider, not from assay-based typing. Overall study results and their limits: The quantity of clinical and demographic metadata differed by source and by participant and was supplied without curation.

The CDR3 runs 13 residues from the cysteine to the phenylalanine. The entry retains the CDR3 DNA only, 39 bases that are in frame from base 1. In the germline V gene (reference sequence), CDR1 corresponds to GTSNPN and CDR2 to SVGIG. V is reduced by 0 bases and J by 8 bases, leaving a spacing of 13 bases between them. Enrolling through a virtual design, the prospective study's participants ranged in age from roughly 18 to 95 years and lived across 24 United States geographic areas. To assign participants to cohorts, the prospective study relied on clinical history that participants themselves reported in a screening survey and a study questionnaire. Recovered participants in ImmuneRACE Cohort 3 were defined by two consecutive negative NP/OP PCR tests, clearance by a healthcare professional, or resolution of symptoms. In the prospective study, whole blood, serum and a nasopharyngeal or oropharyngeal swab were collected from each participant by mobile phlebotomists. Over a roughly 2-month period, participants in the prospective study had the option of providing additional blood draws and questionnaires. Prospective study blood samples were shipped either frozen or at room temperature before DNA extraction.

A single count supports this clone. This clone's antigen is unknown. No qualities accompany the bases; no much larger clone lies one base away. TCRbeta CDR3 regions were amplified from genomic DNA using the immunoSEQ Assay, a bias-controlled multiplex PCR. In the source study's methods: The number of nucleated cells in each sample was estimated from the amplification of reference gene primers within the assay. To quantify the absolute abundance of each unique TCRbeta CDR3 rearrangement, sequence reads were collapsed and filtered. Productive Simpson clonality was computed per sample as the square root of Simpson's diversity index over productive rearrangements. In its TCRdb copy, this immuneACCESS table keeps in-frame sequences only and misses some clones. Where compared with another copy, unresolved V genes explain less than half of these, and the others have no known cause. The V and J calls and the clone size are those of that table, but D and trimming were determined from the DNA. In all, the sample holds a few hundred thousand clones, and about 83% of those were seen once. The ten most abundant clones make up approximately 6.2% of the sample.

The chain joins TRBV30 to TRBJ1-2; TRBD1 might be the D gene, on 6 matching bases. The sample was PBMCs or T cells enriched from blood (not recorded which). This TCR derives from a woman in her 40s who had recovered from COVID-19. The encoded CDR3 is CAWSVSRGRGYTF. The bases are TGTGCCTGGAGTGTATCCAGGGGACGGGGCTACACCTTC.